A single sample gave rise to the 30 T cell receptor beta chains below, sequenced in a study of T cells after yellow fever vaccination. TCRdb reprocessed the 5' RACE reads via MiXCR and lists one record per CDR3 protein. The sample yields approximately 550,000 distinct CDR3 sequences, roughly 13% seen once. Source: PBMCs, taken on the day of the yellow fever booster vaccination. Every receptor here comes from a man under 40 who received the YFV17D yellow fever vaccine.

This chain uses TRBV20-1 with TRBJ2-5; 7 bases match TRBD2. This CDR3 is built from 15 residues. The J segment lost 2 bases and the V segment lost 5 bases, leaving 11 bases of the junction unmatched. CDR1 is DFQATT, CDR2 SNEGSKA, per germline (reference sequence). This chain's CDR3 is CSAESSGGPQETQYF. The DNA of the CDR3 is TGCAGTGCTGAATCTAGCGGAGGTCCTCAAGAGACCCAGTACTTC.

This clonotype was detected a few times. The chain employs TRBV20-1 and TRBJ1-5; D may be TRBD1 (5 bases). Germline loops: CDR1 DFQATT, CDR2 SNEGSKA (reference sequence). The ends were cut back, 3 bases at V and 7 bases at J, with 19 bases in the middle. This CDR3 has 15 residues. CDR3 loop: CSARGMGDWGQPQHF. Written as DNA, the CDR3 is TGCAGTGCTAGGGGGATGGGGGATTGGGGACAGCCCCAGCATTTT.

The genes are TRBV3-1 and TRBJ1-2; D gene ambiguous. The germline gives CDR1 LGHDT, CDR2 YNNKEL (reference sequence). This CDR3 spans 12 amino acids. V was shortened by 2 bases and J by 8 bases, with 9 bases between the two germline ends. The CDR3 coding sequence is TGTGCCAGCAGCCAACTTGGGAACGGCTACACCTTC. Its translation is CASSQLGNGYTF.

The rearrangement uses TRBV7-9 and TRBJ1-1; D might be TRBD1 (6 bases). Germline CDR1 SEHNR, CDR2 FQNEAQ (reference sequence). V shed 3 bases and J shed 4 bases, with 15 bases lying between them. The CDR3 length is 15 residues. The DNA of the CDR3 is TGTGCCAGCAGCTTTGGGGGCGCTTTGAGCACTGAAGCTTTCTTT. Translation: CASSFGGALSTEAFF.

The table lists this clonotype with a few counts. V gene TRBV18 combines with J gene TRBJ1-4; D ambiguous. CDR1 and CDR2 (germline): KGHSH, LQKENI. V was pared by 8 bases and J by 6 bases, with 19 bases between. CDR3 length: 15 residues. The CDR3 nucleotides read TGTGCCAGCAGGCCTAGCGAAGGTCTCGATGAAAAACTGTTTTTT. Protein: CASRPSEGLDEKLFF.

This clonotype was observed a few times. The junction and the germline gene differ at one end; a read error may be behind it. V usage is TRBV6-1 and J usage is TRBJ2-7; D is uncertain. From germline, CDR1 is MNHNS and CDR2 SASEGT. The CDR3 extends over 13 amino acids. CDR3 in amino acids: CASSKAGRREQYF. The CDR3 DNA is TGTGCCAGCAGTAAAGCCGGACGTCGCGAGCAGTACTTC.

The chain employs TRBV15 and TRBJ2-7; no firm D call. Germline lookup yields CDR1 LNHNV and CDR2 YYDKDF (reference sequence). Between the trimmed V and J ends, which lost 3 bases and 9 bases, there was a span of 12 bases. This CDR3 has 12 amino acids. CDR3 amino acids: CATSSYGDLQYF. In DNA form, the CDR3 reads TGTGCCACCAGCAGTTATGGGGATCTGCAGTACTTC.

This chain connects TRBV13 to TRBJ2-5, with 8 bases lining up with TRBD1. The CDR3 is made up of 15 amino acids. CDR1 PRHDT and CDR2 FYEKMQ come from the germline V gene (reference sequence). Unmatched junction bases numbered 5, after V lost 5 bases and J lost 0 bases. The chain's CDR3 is CASSRPQGDQETQYF. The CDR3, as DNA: TGTGCCAGCAGCCGCCCACAGGGGGACCAAGAGACCCAGTACTTC.

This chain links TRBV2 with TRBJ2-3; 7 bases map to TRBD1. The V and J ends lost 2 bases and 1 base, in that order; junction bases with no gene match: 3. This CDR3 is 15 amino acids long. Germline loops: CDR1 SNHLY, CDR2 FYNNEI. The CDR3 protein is CASSEYGTGTDTQYF. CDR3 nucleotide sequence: TGTGCCAGCAGTGAATACGGGACAGGCACAGATACGCAGTATTTT.

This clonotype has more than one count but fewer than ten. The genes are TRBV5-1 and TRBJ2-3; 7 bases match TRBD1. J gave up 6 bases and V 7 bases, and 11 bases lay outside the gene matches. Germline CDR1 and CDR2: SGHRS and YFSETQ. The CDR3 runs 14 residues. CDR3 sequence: CASHRDSPSDTQYF. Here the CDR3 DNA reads TGCGCCAGCCACCGGGACAGCCCGTCGGATACGCAGTATTTT.

The CDR3 protein is CASSPPGGRNSPLHF. The CDR3 coding sequence is TGTGCCAGCTCACCACCAGGGGGTCGCAATTCACCCCTCCACTTT. The chain employs TRBV18 and TRBJ1-6, with D perhaps TRBD1 (6 bases). Germline assignment: CDR1 KGHSH and CDR2 LQKENI. The CDR3 length is 15 residues. Trimming removed 0 bases at V and 7 bases at J, with 10 bases between.

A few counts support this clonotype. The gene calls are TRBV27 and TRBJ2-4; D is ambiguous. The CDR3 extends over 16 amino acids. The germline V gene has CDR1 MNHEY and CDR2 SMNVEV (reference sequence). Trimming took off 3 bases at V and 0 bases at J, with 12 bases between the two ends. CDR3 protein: CASSFSYLLAKNIQYF. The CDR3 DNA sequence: TGTGCCAGCAGTTTTAGCTATCTGCTAGCCAAAAACATTCAGTACTTC.

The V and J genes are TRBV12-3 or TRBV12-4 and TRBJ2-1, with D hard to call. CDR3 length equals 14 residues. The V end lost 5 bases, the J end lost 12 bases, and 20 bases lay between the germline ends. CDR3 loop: CASSNKMSVMGQFF. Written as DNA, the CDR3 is TGTGCCAGCAGTAACAAGATGTCGGTCATGGGGCAGTTCTTC.

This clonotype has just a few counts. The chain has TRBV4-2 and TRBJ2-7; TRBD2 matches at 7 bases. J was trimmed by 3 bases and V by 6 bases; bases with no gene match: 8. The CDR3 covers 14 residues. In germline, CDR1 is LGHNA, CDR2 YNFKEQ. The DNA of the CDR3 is TGTGCCAGCAGGGTGGGAGGGGCCAACTACGAGCAGTACTTC. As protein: CASRVGGANYEQYF.

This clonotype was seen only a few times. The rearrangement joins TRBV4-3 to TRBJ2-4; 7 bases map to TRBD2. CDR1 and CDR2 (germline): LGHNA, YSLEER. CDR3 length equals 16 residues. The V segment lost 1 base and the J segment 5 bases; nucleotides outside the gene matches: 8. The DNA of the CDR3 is TGCGCCAGCAGCCAAGGGACCGGGACTATAGAAAACATTCAGTACTTC. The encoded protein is CASSQGTGTIENIQYF.

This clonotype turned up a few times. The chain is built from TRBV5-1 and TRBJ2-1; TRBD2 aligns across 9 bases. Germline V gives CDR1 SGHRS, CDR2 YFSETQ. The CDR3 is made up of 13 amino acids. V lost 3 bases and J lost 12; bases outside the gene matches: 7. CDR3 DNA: TGCGCCAGCAGCTGGTATAGCGGGAGTTGGCAGTTCTTC. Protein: CASSWYSGSWQFF.

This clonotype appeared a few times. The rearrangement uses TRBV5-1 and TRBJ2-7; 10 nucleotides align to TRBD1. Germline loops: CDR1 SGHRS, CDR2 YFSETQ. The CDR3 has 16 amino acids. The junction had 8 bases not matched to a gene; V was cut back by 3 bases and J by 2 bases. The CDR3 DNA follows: TGCGCCAGCAGCTCTCCCCGGGACAGGGGTCCCTACGAGCAGTACTTC. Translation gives CASSSPRDRGPYEQYF.

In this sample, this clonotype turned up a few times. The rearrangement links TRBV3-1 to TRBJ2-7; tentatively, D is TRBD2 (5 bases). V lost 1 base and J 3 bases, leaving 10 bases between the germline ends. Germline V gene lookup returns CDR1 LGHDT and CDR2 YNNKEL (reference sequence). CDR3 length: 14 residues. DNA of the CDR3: TGTGCCAGCAGCCAAGGACTACGTTTCTACGAGCAGTACTTC. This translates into CASSQGLRFYEQYF.

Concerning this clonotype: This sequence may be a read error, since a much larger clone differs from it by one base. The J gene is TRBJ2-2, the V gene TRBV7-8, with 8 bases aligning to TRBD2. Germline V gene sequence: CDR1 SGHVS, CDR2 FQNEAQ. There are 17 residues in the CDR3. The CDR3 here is CASSQAGEAPSTGEPFF. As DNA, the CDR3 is TGTGCCAGCAGCCAAGCGGGAGAAGCCCCGAGCACCGGGGAGCCGTTTTTT. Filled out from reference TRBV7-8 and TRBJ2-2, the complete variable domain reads GAGVSQSPRYKVAKRGQDVALRCDPISGHVSLFWYQQALGQGPEFLTYFQNEAQLDKSGLPSDRFFAERPEGSVSTLKIQRTQQEDSAVYLCASSQAGEAPSTGEPFFGEGSRLTVL.

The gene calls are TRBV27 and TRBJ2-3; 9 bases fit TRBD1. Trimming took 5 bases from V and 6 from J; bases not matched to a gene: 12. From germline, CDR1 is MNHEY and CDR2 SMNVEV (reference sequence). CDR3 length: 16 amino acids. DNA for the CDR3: TGTGCCAGCAGTACGGCTTTCCGGGACAGGGTCGATACGCAGTATTTT. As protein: CASSTAFRDRVDTQYF.

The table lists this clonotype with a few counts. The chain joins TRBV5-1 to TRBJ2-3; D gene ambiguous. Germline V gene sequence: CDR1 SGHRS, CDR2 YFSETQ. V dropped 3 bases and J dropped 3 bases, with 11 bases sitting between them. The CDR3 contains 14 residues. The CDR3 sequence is CASSSLSQTDTQYF. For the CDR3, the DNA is TGCGCCAGCAGCTCATTATCCCAAACAGATACGCAGTATTTT.

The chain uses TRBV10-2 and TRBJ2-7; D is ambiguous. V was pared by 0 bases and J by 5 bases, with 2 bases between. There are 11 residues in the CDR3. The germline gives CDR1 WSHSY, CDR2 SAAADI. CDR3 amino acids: CASSESHEQYF. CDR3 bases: TGCGCCAGCAGTGAGTCGCACGAGCAGTACTTC.

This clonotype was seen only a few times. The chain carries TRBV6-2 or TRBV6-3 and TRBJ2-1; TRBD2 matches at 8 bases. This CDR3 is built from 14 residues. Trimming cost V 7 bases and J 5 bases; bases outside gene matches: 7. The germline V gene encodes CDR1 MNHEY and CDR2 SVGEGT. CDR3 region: CASNREGLHNEQFF. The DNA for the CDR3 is TGTGCCAGCAATCGGGAGGGCCTGCACAATGAGCAGTTCTTC.

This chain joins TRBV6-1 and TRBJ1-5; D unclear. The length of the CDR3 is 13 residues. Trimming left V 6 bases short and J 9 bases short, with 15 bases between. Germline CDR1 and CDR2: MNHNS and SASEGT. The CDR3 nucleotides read TGTGCCAGCAGGGCAGACACAGCTCGGCCCCAGCATTTT. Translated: CASRADTARPQHF.

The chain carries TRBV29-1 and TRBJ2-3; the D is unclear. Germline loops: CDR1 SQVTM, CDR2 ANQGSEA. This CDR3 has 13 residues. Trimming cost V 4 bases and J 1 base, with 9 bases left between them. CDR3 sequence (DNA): TGCAGCGTTGCCCCGGACGGCACAGATACGCAGTATTTT. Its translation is CSVAPDGTDTQYF.

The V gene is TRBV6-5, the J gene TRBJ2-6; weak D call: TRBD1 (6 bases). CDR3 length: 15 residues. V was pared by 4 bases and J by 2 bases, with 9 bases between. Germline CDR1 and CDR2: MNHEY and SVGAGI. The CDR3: CASSFSGAGANVLTF. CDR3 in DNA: TGTGCCAGCAGTTTCTCAGGGGCTGGGGCCAACGTCCTGACTTTC.

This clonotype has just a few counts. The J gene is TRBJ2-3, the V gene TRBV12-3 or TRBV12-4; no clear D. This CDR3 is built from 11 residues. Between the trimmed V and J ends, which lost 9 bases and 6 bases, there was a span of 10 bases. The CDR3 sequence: CASPLGDTQYF. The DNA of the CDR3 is TGTGCCAGTCCCCTGGGGGATACGCAGTATTTT.

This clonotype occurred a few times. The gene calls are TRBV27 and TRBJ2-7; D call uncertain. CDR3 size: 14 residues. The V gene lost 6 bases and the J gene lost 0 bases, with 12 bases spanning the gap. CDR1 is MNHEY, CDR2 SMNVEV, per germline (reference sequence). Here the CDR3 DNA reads TGTGCCAGCAGACTCCTAAGGAGCTCCTACGAGCAGTACTTC. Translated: CASRLLRSSYEQYF.

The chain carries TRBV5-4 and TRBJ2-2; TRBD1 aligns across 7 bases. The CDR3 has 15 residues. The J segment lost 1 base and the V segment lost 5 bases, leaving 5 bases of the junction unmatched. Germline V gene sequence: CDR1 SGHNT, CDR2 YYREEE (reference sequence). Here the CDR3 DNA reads TGTGCCAGCAGAGCCTGGACAGGGAACACCGGGGAGCTGTTTTTT. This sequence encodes CASRAWTGNTGELFF.

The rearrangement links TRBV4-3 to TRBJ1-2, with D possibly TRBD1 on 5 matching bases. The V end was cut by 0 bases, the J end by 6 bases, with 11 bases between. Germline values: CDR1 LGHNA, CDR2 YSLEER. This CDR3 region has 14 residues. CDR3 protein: CASSQDKGAHGYTF. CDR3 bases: TGCGCCAGCAGCCAAGACAAAGGGGCCCATGGCTACACCTTC.